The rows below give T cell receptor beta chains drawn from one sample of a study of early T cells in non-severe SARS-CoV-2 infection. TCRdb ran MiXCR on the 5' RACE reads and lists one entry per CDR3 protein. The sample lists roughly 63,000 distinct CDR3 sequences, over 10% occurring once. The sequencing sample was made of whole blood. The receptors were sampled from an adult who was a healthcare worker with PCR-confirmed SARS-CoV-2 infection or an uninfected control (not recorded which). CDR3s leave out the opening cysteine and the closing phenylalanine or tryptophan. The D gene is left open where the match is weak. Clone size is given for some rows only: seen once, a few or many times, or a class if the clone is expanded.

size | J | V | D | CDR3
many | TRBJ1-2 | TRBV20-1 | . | SAREGQGNYGYT
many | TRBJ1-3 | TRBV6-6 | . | ASSQGHSGNTIY
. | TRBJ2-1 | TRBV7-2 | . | ASSLGRAGIYEQF
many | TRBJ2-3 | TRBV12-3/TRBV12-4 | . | ASRLLITDTQY
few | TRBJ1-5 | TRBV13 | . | ASSLGTVRQPQH
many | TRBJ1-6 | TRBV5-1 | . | ASSFARGSSSYNSPLH
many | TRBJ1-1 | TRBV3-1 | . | ASSQPDKARGTEAF
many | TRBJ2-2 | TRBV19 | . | ASSHRATNTGELF
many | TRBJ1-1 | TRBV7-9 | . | ASSLLQGMNTEAF
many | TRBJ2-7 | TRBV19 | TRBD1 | ASSLRDRFQPTYEQY
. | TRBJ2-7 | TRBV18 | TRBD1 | ASSPPGQGRQY
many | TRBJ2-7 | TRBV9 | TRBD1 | ASSGTGGPYEQY
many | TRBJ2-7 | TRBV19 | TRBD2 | ASSSGLAGPREQY
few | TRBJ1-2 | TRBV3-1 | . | ASSQDSYGYT
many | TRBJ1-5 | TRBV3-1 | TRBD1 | ASSRTGGNQPQH
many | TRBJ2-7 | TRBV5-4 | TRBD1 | ASSNQGAAYEQY
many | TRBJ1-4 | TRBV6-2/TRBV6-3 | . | ASSPSGSNEKLF
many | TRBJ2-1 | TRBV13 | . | ASSPPHEQF
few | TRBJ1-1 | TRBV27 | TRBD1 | ASRRGTGYMNTEAF
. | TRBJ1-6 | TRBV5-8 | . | ASSLGPYNSPLH
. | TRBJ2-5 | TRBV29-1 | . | SVTRETQY
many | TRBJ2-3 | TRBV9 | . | ASSAPGYQGTDTQY
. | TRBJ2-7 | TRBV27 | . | ASSLVPVHSYEQY
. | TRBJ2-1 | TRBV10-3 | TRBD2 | AIRTGLAVDNEQF
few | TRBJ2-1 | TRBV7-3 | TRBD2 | ASSPRLAETLNEQF
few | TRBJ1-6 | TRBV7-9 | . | ASSLAGNSPLH
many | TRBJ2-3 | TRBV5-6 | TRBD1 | ASSETGARADTQY
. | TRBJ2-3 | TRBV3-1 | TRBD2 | ASSQLAGGHSDTQY
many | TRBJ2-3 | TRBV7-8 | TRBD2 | ASSLGLAGPTDTQY
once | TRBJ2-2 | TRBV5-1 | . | ASSYRTARGGTGELF
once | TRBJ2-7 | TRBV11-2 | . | ASRGRGQEQY
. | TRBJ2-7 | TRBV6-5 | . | ASSADIELGEQY
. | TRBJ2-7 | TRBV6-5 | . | ASSYSISPQYEQY
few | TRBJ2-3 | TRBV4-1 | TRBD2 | ASSYRAGITDTQY
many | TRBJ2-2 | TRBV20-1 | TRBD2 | SATLTSGGTGELF
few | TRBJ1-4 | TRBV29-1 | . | SAAWRTNEKLF
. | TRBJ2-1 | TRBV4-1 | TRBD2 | ASSLLRGGPGNEQF
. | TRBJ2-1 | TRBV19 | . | ASSIVGFGNEQF
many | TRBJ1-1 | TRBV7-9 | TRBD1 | ASSPRTGAMNTEAF
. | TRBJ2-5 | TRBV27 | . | ASSLRAGARPTFQETQY
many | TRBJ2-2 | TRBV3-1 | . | ASSQAGTNTGELF
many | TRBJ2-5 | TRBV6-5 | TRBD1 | ASSYGDRGRLETQY
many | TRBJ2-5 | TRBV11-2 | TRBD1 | ASSLGQGVSQETQY
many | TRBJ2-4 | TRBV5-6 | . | ASSSHLVTAKNIQY
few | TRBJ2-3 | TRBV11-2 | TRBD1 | ASSSRTGASTDTQY
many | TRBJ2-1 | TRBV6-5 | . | ASSYLGREQF
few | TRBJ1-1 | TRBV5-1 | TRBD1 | ASSPGGDFMNTEAF
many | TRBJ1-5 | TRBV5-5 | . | ASSQSITVHQPQH
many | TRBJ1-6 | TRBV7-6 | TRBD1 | ASSKDRVNNSPLH
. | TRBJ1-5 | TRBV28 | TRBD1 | ASTDRDGQPQH
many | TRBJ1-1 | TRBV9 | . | ASSVGGRAEAF
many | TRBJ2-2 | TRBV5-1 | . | ASSLGTSNTGELF
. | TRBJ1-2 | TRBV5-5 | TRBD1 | ASSFPGTESSLYGYT
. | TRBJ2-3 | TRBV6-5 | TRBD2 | ASSSGAGGTDTQY
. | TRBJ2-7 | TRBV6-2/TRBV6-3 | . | ASSTERTFSYEQY
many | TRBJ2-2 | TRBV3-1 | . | ASSQFLTQSNTGELF
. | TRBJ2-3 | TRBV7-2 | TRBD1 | ASSSTQGTGTDTQY
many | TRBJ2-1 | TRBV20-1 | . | SAPQGPYNEQF
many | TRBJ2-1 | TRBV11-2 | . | ASSTSGPLRGDNEQF